A selection of T cell receptor beta chains follows, all from one sample in a study of blood T cell repertoires in COVID-19. Repertoires were generated with immunoSEQ multiplex PCR, while TCRdb's copy carries only in-frame clones and drops some. The sample shows approximately 200,000 clones, roughly 94% of them seen only once. Material: peripheral blood. The receptor set was obtained from a man aged 25-45 years with COVID-19, enrolled during active disease. The CDR3 runs from the conserved cysteine through the conserved F or W. Fields, in order: clone size, D gene, CDR3 length, V gene, J gene, CDR3 protein, CDR3 DNA. The D gene is left open where the match is weak. Expanded clones are given a class, and other clones once, few, many or no size at all.

>-|-|15|TRBV6-2/TRBV6-3|TRBJ2-2
CASSYSQIYTGELFF
TGTGCCAGCAGTTACTCCCAGATCTACACCGGGGAGCTGTTTTTT
>-|TRBD1|17|TRBV4-1|TRBJ1-5
CASSQGPGQGVNQPQHF
TGCGCCAGCAGCCAAGGACCGGGACAGGGGGTTAATCAGCCCCAGCATTTT
>-|TRBD1|15|TRBV10-1|TRBJ2-1
CASSSPGQGVDEQFF
TGCGCCAGCAGCTCACCGGGACAGGGCGTCGATGAGCAGTTCTTC
>-|-|10|TRBV21-1|TRBJ2-1
CARALNEQFF
TGTGCCAGAGCTTTAAATGAGCAGTTCTTC
>-|TRBD2|16|TRBV20-1|TRBJ2-3
CSASRGGGAGTDTQYF
TGCAGTGCTAGTCGTGGCGGGGGGGCTGGCACAGATACGCAGTATTTT
>-|-|16|TRBV18|TRBJ2-2
CASSPPAQGGTGELFF
TGTGCCAGCTCACCACCGGCGCAGGGGGGCACCGGGGAGCTGTTTTTT
>-|TRBD1|14|TRBV6-4|TRBJ1-2
CASRDSGTGEGYTF
TGTGCCAGCAGGGACTCCGGGACAGGGGAAGGCTACACCTTC
>-|TRBD1|14|TRBV7-9|TRBJ1-1
CASSYSTGSPEAFF
TGTGCCAGCAGCTACTCGACAGGGTCACCTGAAGCTTTCTTT
>-|-|13|TRBV15|TRBJ1-2
CATSRAGAYGYTF
TGTGCCACCAGCAGAGCAGGGGCCTATGGCTACACCTTC
>-|TRBD1|12|TRBV12-3/TRBV12-4|TRBJ1-2
CASRGQGSGYTF
TGTGCCAGCAGGGGACAGGGGTCTGGCTACACCTTC
>few|-|14|TRBV19|TRBJ1-1
CASTGPPGDTEAFF
TGTGCCAGTACCGGACCACCCGGGGACACTGAAGCTTTCTTT
>-|-|12|TRBV9|TRBJ2-1
CASSVEESEQFF
TGTGCCAGCAGCGTAGAGGAGAGCGAGCAGTTCTTC
>-|-|13|TRBV6-2/TRBV6-3|TRBJ2-5
CASSYLRAETQYF
TGTGCCAGCAGTTACCTCAGGGCGGAGACCCAGTACTTC
>-|-|15|TRBV21-1|TRBJ1-2
CASSKGGRAPRGYTF
TGTGCCAGCAGCAAAGGCGGGCGGGCGCCGAGGGGCTACACCTTC
>-|-|11|TRBV1|TRBJ2-7
CTSSPGHEQYF
TGCACCAGCAGCCCCGGTCACGAGCAGTACTTC
>few|TRBD1|14|TRBV3-1/TRBV3-2|TRBJ1-2
CASSQGTGPRGYTF
TGTGCCAGCAGCCAAGGGACAGGGCCTAGAGGCTACACCTTC
>-|-|13|TRBV9|TRBJ1-1
CASSVGRFTEAFF
TGTGCCAGCAGCGTAGGGAGGTTCACTGAAGCTTTCTTT
>-|TRBD1|14|TRBV27|TRBJ1-5
CASSLGQINQPQHF
TGTGCCAGCAGTTTGGGACAGATCAATCAGCCCCAGCATTTT
>once|-|13|TRBV25-1|TRBJ1-2
CASRGGSGYGYTF
TGTGCCAGCAGGGGGGGGTCGGGCTATGGCTACACCTTC
>-|-|15|TRBV5-6|TRBJ1-1
CASSSFREEHTEAFF
TGTGCCAGCAGCAGTTTCAGGGAGGAGCACACTGAAGCTTTCTTT
>-|-|13|TRBV5-4|TRBJ1-2
CASSPGSNYGYTF
TGTGCCAGCAGCCCAGGTTCTAACTATGGCTACACCTTC
>-|-|13|TRBV30|TRBJ1-5
CAWSDRIDQPQHF
TGTGCCTGGAGTGACAGGATTGATCAGCCCCAGCATTTT
>-|-|15|TRBV20-1|TRBJ2-1
CSASLGGPLGNEQFF
TGCAGTGCTAGTCTCGGGGGTCCCCTCGGGAATGAGCAGTTCTTC
>-|TRBD1|14|TRBV3-1/TRBV3-2|TRBJ1-1
CASRFRGEEGEAFF
TGTGCCAGCAGATTCAGGGGGGAAGAGGGTGAAGCTTTCTTT
>-|-|13|TRBV28|TRBJ1-2
CASSPDERYGYTF
TGTGCCAGCAGCCCCGATGAGCGCTATGGCTACACCTTC
>-|-|15|TRBV4-1|TRBJ1-5
CASSLQQDSNQPQHF
TGCGCCAGCAGCCTGCAACAGGATAGCAATCAGCCCCAGCATTTT
>-|-|18|TRBV21-1|TRBJ2-3
CASRAKGQGKVGTDTQYF
TGTGCCAGCAGAGCAAAAGGTCAGGGTAAGGTTGGCACAGATACGCAGTATTTT
>-|-|15|TRBV6-5|TRBJ1-1
CASSSPIEARSEAFF
TGTGCCAGCAGTTCCCCGATCGAGGCGAGATCTGAAGCTTTCTTT
>-|-|16|TRBV7-3|TRBJ2-2
CASSRQGQPNTGELFF
TGTGCCAGCTCCCGGCAGGGCCAGCCGAACACCGGGGAGCTGTTTTTT
>-|-|15|TRBV4-1|TRBJ2-7
CASSQVGTRNYEQYF
TGCGCCAGCAGCCAAGTCGGGACACGAAACTACGAGCAGTACTTC
>-|-|17|TRBV9|TRBJ1-6
CASSLTHPGSYNSPLHF
TGTGCCAGCAGCCTCACCCACCCGGGCTCCTATAATTCACCCCTCCACTTT
>once|-|16|TRBV19|TRBJ1-4
CASSIVGGATNEKLFF
TGTGCCAGTAGTATAGTTGGAGGGGCAACTAATGAAAAACTGTTTTTT
>-|-|13|TRBV4-1|TRBJ1-1
CASSPQGNTEAFF
TGCGCCAGCAGCCCTCAGGGGAACACTGAAGCTTTCTTT
>-|-|16|TRBV5-4|TRBJ2-2
CASSSQTSPVTGELFF
TGTGCCAGCAGCTCACAAACTAGCCCGGTCACCGGGGAGCTGTTTTTT
>-|TRBD1|16|TRBV5-1|TRBJ1-1
CASSLVAGGENTEAFF
TGCGCCAGCAGCTTGGTGGCAGGGGGCGAGAACACTGAAGCTTTCTTT
>-|TRBD1|18|TRBV7-9|TRBJ2-5
CASSLATGTGGRQETQYF
TGTGCCAGCAGCTTAGCCACCGGGACAGGGGGGAGACAAGAGACCCAGTACTTC
>-|TRBD1|15|TRBV7-6|TRBJ1-4
CASSSPTGQGEKLFF
TGTGCCAGCAGCTCGCCGACAGGGCAGGGTGAAAAACTGTTTTTT
>-|TRBD1|15|TRBV5-1|TRBJ1-1
CASSIGTGVNTEAFF
TGCGCCAGCAGCATAGGGACAGGTGTGAACACTGAAGCTTTCTTT
>-|-|15|TRBV10-3|TRBJ1-2
CAISELAGANYGYTF
TGTGCCATCAGTGAGTTGGCAGGGGCTAACTATGGCTACACCTTC
>-|TRBD2|14|TRBV3-1/TRBV3-2|TRBJ2-3
CASSQDPRAGGQDF
TGTGCCAGCAGCCAAGATCCGAGGGCGGGGGGGCAGGATTTT
>-|TRBD1|15|TRBV7-3|TRBJ2-3
CASSPGTGGFDTQYF
TGTGCCAGCAGCCCAGGGACAGGGGGGTTTGATACGCAGTATTTT
>-|TRBD1|14|TRBV7-3|TRBJ2-1
CASRYPRDSLEQFF
TGTGCCAGCAGATACCCGAGGGACAGCTTGGAGCAGTTCTTC
>-|TRBD2|17|TRBV3-1/TRBV3-2|TRBJ2-3
CASSQDVWRGGPDTQYF
TGTGCCAGCAGCCAAGACGTCTGGCGGGGGGGCCCAGATACGCAGTATTTT
>-|-|17|TRBV14|TRBJ1-1
CASSQRPRRRGDTEAFF
TGTGCCAGCAGCCAAAGGCCCCGGAGACGGGGGGATACTGAAGCTTTCTTT
>-|-|16|TRBV5-1|TRBJ1-1
CASTQTGGSTDTEAFF
TGCGCCAGCACCCAGACGGGGGGTAGTACTGACACTGAAGCTTTCTTT
>-|-|12|TRBV6-6|TRBJ1-2
CASSYSEQGRTF
TGTGCCAGCAGTTACTCTGAGCAGGGCCGCACCTTC
>-|-|16|TRBV5-4|TRBJ1-2
CASSSGGRRAGYGYTF
TGTGCCAGCAGCTCCGGGGGGAGAAGGGCTGGATATGGCTACACCTTC
>-|TRBD2|14|TRBV2|TRBJ2-1
CASSGLAGVNEQFF
TGTGCCAGCAGTGGCCTAGCGGGGGTCAATGAGCAGTTCTTC
>-|TRBD1|16|TRBV4-1|TRBJ2-3
CASSHQQGVGTDTQYF
TGCGCCAGCAGCCACCAGCAGGGGGTAGGCACAGATACGCAGTATTTT
>-|-|13|TRBV29-1|TRBJ1-6
CSRLGTLNSPLHF
TGCAGCCGCCTGGGCACCCTTAATTCACCCCTCCACTTT
>-|-|14|TRBV10-3|TRBJ1-2
CAISEPPGGGGYTF
TGTGCCATCAGTGAACCCCCGGGGGGGGGCGGCTACACCTTC
>-|TRBD1|16|TRBV7-9|TRBJ1-5
CASSLAGTGSNQPQHF
TGTGCCAGCAGCTTAGCCGGGACAGGCAGCAATCAGCCCCAGCATTTT
>-|-|14|TRBV6-1|TRBJ1-4
CASSEYGSNEKLFF
TGTGCCAGCAGTGAATATGGGAGTAATGAAAAACTGTTTTTT
>-|-|14|TRBV9|TRBJ2-7
CASSAQGHSYEQYF
TGTGCCAGCAGCGCCCAGGGACACTCCTACGAGCAGTACTTC
>-|TRBD2|14|TRBV5-1|TRBJ2-3
CASAGTGGTDTQYF
TGCGCCAGCGCCGGGACGGGGGGGACAGATACGCAGTATTTT
>-|-|15|TRBV7-9|TRBJ1-2
CASSLYESWGEGYTF
TGTGCCAGCAGCTTATATGAAAGCTGGGGGGAAGGCTACACCTTC
>-|-|13|TRBV7-9|TRBJ1-1
CASSIGQTSEAFF
TGTGCCAGCAGCATCGGACAGACGTCTGAAGCTTTCTTT